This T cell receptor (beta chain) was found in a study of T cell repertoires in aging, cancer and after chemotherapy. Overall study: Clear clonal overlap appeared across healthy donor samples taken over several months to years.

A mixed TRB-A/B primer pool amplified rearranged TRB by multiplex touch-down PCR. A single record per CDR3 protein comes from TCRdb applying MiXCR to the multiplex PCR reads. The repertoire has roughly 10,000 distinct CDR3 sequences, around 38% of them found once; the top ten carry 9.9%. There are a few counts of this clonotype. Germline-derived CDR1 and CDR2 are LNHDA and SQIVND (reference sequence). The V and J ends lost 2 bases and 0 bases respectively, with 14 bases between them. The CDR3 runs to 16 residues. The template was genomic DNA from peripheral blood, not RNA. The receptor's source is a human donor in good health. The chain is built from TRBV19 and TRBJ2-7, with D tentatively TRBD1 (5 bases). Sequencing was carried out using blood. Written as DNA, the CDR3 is TGTGCCAGTAGTATAAGTAATCAGGGATACTCCTACGAGCAGTACTTC. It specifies CASSISNQGYSYEQYF.